This T cell receptor beta chain stems from a study of T cells in Graves' hyperthyroidism and ophthalmopathy. Findings of the study overall: Most thyroid clonotypes expanded above 0.001 appeared in blood too.

Regions amplified from RNA transcripts were the TCR beta CDR3 regions. With the HTBI primer set, the TCR CDR3 went through a first round of RT-PCR. A single record per CDR3 protein comes from TCRdb applying MiXCR to the multiplex PCR reads. Found here are 500,000 to 650,000 distinct CDR3 sequences, about 14% of them singletons; the top ten hold approximately 12%. This clonotype was counted only a few times. Its antigen is as yet unknown. Sequencing was carried out using blood. The clonotype originates from a woman between 50 and 59 years old with Graves' ophthalmopathy.

CDR3 region: CASRSHQRETQYF. CDR3 nucleotides: TGTGCCAGCAGGTCTCATCAGAGGGAGACCCAGTACTTC. The chain has TRBV6-2 or TRBV6-3 and TRBJ2-5; D is unclear. Trimming stripped 6 bases from V and 5 bases from J, with 13 bases between. Germline loops: CDR1 MNHEY, CDR2 SVGEGT. CDR3 length equals 13 residues.